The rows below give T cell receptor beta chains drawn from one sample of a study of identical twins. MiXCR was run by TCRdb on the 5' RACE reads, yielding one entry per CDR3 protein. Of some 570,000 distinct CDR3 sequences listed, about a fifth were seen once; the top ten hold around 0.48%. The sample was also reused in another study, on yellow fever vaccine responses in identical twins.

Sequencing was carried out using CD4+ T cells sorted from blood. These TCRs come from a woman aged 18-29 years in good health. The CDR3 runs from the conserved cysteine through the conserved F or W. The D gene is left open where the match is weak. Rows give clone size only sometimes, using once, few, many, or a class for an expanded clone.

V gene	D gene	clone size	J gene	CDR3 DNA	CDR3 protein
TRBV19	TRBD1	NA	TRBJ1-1	TGTGCCAGTAGTATTGACAGGGGGCCGAACACTGAAGCTTTCTTT	CASSIDRGPNTEAFF
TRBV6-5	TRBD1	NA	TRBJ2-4	TGTGCCAGCAGTTCCGGACAGGGCCTAGCCAAAAACATTCAGTACTTC	CASSSGQGLAKNIQYF
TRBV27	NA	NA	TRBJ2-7	TGTGCCAGCAGCGTTGTAGCGAGTCAGTCCTACGAGCAGTACTTC	CASSVVASQSYEQYF
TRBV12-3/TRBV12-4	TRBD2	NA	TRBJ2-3	TGTGCCAGCAAAATAGCGGGAGCGAGAGATACGCAGTATTTT	CASKIAGARDTQYF
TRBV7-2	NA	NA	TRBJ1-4	TGTGCCAGCAGCCCCGGACAGCATAATGAAAAACTGTTTTTT	CASSPGQHNEKLFF
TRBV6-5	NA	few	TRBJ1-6	TGTGCCAGCAGTTACGGACTACCGGGAAGATCACCCCTCCACTTT	CASSYGLPGRSPLHF
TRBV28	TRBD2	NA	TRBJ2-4	TGTGCCAGCACCGGACTAGCGGGAGGCAAAAACATTCAGTACTTC	CASTGLAGGKNIQYF
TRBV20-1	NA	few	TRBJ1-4	TGCAGTGCCAAGCGTTTCGGGGCGGAGGAAAAACTGTTTTTT	CSAKRFGAEEKLFF
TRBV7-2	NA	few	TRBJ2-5	TGTGCCAGCAGCTTAGTGAGGGGCGGAGGAGAGACCCAGTACTTC	CASSLVRGGGETQYF
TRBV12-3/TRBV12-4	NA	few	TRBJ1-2	TGTGCCAGCAGTCTAAACACGGCTAACTATGGCTACACCTTC	CASSLNTANYGYTF
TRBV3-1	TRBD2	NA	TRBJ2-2	TGTGCCAGCAGCCGGACTAGCGGCCGCGGGGAGCTGTTTTTT	CASSRTSGRGELFF
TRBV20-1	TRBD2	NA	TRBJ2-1	TGCAGTGCTCTACTAGCGGAATCCTACAATGAGCAGTTCTTC	CSALLAESYNEQFF
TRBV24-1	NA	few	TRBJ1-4	TGTGCCACCAGTGATTTGCGTCGCCTTGAAAAACTGTTTTTT	CATSDLRRLEKLFF
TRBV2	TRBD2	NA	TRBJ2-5	TGTGCCAGCAGTGTGGGTAGCGGGGGGCCCCAAGAGACCCAGTACTTC	CASSVGSGGPQETQYF
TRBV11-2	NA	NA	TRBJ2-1	TGTGCCAGCAGCTTAGGGGGTGAGGGCCCCTACAATGAGCAGTTCTTC	CASSLGGEGPYNEQFF
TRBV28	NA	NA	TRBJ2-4	TGTGCCAGCAGTTTAGATAAGAGGGGTCGGAACATTCAGTACTTC	CASSLDKRGRNIQYF
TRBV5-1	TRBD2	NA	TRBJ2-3	TGCGCCAGCAGCTTGGCCCCTAGCGGGGGGCCGAATACGCAGTATTTT	CASSLAPSGGPNTQYF
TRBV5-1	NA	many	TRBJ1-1	TGCGCCAGCAGCGGAACTGTGGGTACTGAAGCTTTCTTT	CASSGTVGTEAFF
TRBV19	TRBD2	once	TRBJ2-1	TGTGCCAGTAGTATCATGAGCGGGAGTAGTGAGCAGTTCTTC	CASSIMSGSSEQFF
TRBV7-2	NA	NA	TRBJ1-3	TGTGCCAGCAGCTTAGTTCCGGGCTCTGGAAACACCATATATTTT	CASSLVPGSGNTIYF
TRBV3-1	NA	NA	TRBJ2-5	TGTGCCAGCAGCCAAGTTCGGGGCTACGGGACCCAGTACTTC	CASSQVRGYGTQYF
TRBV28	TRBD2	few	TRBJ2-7	TGTGCCAGCAGCGGGGGGGGGGCCTCGCGCTCCTACGAGCAGTACTTC	CASSGGGASRSYEQYF
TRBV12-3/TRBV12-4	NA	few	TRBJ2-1	TGTGCCAGCAGTTTAGGTCCAGGGGGGTTCTACAATGAGCAGTTCTTC	CASSLGPGGFYNEQFF
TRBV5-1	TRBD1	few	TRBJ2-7	TGCGCCAGCAGCTTGGATGGACAGGGGCAGTATCCCTTC	CASSLDGQGQYPF
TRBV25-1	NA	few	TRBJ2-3	TGTGCCAGCAGTGATCCGGGACTTCCCACAGATACGCAGTATTTT	CASSDPGLPTDTQYF
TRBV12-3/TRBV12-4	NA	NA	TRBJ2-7	TGTGCCAGCAGTTTAACTAGGAGCTACGAGCAGTACTTC	CASSLTRSYEQYF
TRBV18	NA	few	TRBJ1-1	TGTGCCAGCTCACCACCGGGGACCATGAACACTGAAGCTTTCTTT	CASSPPGTMNTEAFF
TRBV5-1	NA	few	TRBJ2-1	TGCGCCAGCAGCGTACCCCGGGATAACAATGAGCAGTTCTTC	CASSVPRDNNEQFF
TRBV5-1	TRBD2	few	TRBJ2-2	TGCGCCAGCAAGCGGGATAACACCGGGGAGCTGTTTTTT	CASKRDNTGELFF
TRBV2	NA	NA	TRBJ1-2	TGTGCCAGCAAGGTGGGGGCTAACTATGGCTACACCTTC	CASKVGANYGYTF
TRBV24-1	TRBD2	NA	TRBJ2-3	TGTGCCACCAGTGCTGCCAGCGGGAGTACACTAGATACGCAGTATTTT	CATSAASGSTLDTQYF
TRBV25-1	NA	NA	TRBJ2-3	TGTGACTGGCAAGGGGATACGCAGTATTTT	CDWQGDTQYF
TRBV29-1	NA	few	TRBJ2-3	TGCAGCGTTGCATCCAGTAGCACAGATACGCAGTATTTT	CSVASSSTDTQYF
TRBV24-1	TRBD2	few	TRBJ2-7	TGTGCCACCAGTGATCGGGCCAGTAGCGGGAGTGGGCACGAGCAGTACTTC	CATSDRASSGSGHEQYF
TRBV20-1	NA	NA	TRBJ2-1	TGCAGTGCTAGTAGGGGGGGGACGACTTTAAATGAGCAGTTCTTC	CSASRGGTTLNEQFF
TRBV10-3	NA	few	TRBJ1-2	TGTGCCATCACTGGGACCAGGAACTATGGCTACACCTTC	CAITGTRNYGYTF
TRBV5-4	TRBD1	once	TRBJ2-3	TGTGCCAGCAGCGTGGGACAGGGGAGGGAGCAGTATTTT	CASSVGQGREQYF
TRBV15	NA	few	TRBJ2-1	TGTGCCACCAGCAGAGATCGGCGGTACAATGAGCAGTTCTTC	CATSRDRRYNEQFF
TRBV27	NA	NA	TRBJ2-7	TGTGCCAGCAGTCCCGCCTGGCCCTACGAGCAGTACTTC	CASSPAWPYEQYF
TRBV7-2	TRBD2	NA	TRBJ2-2	TGTGCCAGCAGCAATAACATGGGGGGACTAGCCGGGGAGCTGTTTTTT	CASSNNMGGLAGELFF
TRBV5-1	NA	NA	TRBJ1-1	TGCGCCAGCAGCGTACCAACTGAAGCTTTCTTT	CASSVPTEAFF
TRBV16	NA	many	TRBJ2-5	TGTGCCAGCAGCCAATCTAGGGGCAGGACAGAGACCCAGTACTTC	CASSQSRGRTETQYF
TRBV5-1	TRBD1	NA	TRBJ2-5	TGCGCCAGCAGCTTAGCCGGGACAGGGGGCAAGGAGACCCAGTACTTC	CASSLAGTGGKETQYF
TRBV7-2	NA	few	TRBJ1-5	TGTGCCAGCAGCTTAGATTTTCAGCCCCAGCATTTT	CASSLDFQPQHF
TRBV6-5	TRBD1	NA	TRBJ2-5	TGTGCCAGCAGTTACTCACAGGGGAGCGGAGAGACCCAGTACTTC	CASSYSQGSGETQYF
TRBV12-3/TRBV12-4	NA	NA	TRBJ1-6	TGTGCCAGCAGTTTACTAGCTAATTCACCCCTCCACTTT	CASSLLANSPLHF
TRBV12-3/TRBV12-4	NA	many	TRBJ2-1	TGTGCCAGCACCCTACGTACCAACAATGAGCAGTTCTTC	CASTLRTNNEQFF
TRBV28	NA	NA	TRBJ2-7	TGTGCCAGCTTTCGGCAAGGGTCCTACGAGCAGTACTTC	CASFRQGSYEQYF
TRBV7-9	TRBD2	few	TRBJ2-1	TGTGCCAGCAGCGTACACTCCGGGACTAGCGTATTCTTC	CASSVHSGTSVFF
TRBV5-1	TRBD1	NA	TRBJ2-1	TGCGCCAGCAGCCCCGCGACAGGGGGACTTTCAAATGAGCAGTTCTTC	CASSPATGGLSNEQFF
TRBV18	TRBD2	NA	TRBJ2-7	TGTGCCAGCTCACCAGTACTAGCGGGGCGATACGAGCAGTACTTC	CASSPVLAGRYEQYF
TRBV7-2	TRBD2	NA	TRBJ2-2	TGTGCCAGCAGAAAAACTAGCGGGGTTAACACCGGGGAGCTGTTTTTT	CASRKTSGVNTGELFF
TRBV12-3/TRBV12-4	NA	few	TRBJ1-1	TGTGCCAGCAGTTTAAGTGGACAGAACACTGAAGCTTTCTTT	CASSLSGQNTEAFF
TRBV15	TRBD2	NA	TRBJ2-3	TGTGCCACCAGCTACGGGTTAGCGGGAGTGGTAGATACGCAGTATTTT	CATSYGLAGVVDTQYF